The next 13 T cell receptor beta chains were all read from a single sample in a study of shared clonotypes between healthy human individuals. CD45RO-negative CD8 cells positively selected for CCR7 made up the naive population, which excluded terminally differentiated effector memory CD45RA+ cells. Generated by immunoSEQ multiplex PCR, the TCRdb table keeps only in-frame clones and is missing some. This sample has around 2.1 million clones, with approximately 94% found just once. The sequenced material came from naive CD8+ T cells from PBMCs. These TCRs come from a man between 18 and 29 years old in good health. Some clones in this sample may be carry-over from other donors' samples.

J is TRBJ2-1 and V is TRBV27; D is unclear. Trimming cost V 7 bases and J 4 bases, with 5 bases left between them. The CDR3 has 11 amino acids. Looked up from germline, CDR1 is MNHEY and CDR2 is SMNVEV (reference sequence). CDR3 in DNA: TGTGCCAGCACCAGGTACAATGAGCAGTTCTTC. It codes for CASTRYNEQFF.

CDR3 sequence reads: CASSQDVEYYGYTF. The DNA of the CDR3 is TGCGCCAGCAGCCAAGATGTAGAATACTATGGCTACACCTTC. The chain links TRBV4-1 to TRBJ1-2; no definite D call. The CDR3 runs to 14 residues. The V and J ends lost 0 bases and 3 bases respectively, with 8 bases between them. CDR1 and CDR2 (germline): MGHRA, YSYEKL.

This chain uses TRBV29-1 with TRBJ2-7; tentatively, D is TRBD2 (5 bases). Trimming left V 6 bases short and J 4 bases short, with 19 bases between. CDR1 and CDR2 from the germline V gene are SQVTM and ANQGSEA. The CDR3 sequence is 14 residues long. CDR3: CSVGGSRLIYEQYF. The CDR3 DNA reads as TGCAGCGTAGGCGGGTCCCGACTCATATACGAGCAGTACTTC.

This clone was seen more than once but under ten times. The CDR3 here is CASSQIAGGPDEQYF. In DNA form, the CDR3 reads TGTGCCAGCAGCCAAATAGCGGGAGGGCCGGACGAGCAGTACTTC. The chain couples TRBV7-2 to TRBJ2-7, with 11 bases identical to TRBD2. Trimming cost V 5 bases and J 5 bases; bases outside gene matches: 8. This CDR3 has 15 amino acids. Per germline, CDR1 SGHTA and CDR2 FQGNSA.

This rearrangement joins TRBV7-9 to TRBJ2-2; 8 bases agree with TRBD2. The germline CDR1 and CDR2 sequences are SEHNR and FQNEAQ (reference sequence). V lost 5 bases and J lost 3; bases outside the gene matches: 8. The CDR3 has 16 amino acids. The CDR3 DNA sequence: TGTGCCAGCAGCCCCCGGGGGGGGGTCGACACCGGGGAGCTGTTTTTT. Residues: CASSPRGGVDTGELFF.

This clone was seen a single time. This CDR3 reads CASRTVPSYNEQFF. CDR3 sequence (DNA): TGTGCCAGTAGGACTGTGCCCTCCTACAATGAGCAGTTCTTC. J is TRBJ2-1 and V is TRBV19, with D unclear. Deletions cut 6 bases from V and 0 bases from J, with 9 bases between. From germline, CDR1 is LNHDA and CDR2 SQIVND (reference sequence). This CDR3 is built from 14 residues.

The chain is built from TRBV10-3 and TRBJ1-1; 10 nucleotides match TRBD1. The germline V gene has CDR1 ENHRY and CDR2 SYGVKD. Trimming took 6 bases from V and 6 from J; bases not matched to a gene: 7. The CDR3 covers 14 residues. The CDR3 spells CAIRPDRGWSEAFF. In DNA, the CDR3 is TGTGCCATCAGACCGGACAGGGGGTGGTCTGAAGCTTTCTTT.

The rearrangement links TRBV2 to TRBJ1-2; a weak D match, TRBD1 (6 bases). V shed 5 bases and J shed 4 bases, with 14 bases lying between them. CDR3 length: 14 amino acids. Germline CDR1 and CDR2: SNHLY and FYNNEI. The CDR3 protein is CASSREGDLYGYTF. As DNA, the CDR3 is TGTGCCAGCAGTCGGGAGGGGGATCTCTATGGCTACACCTTC.

This clone was detected only once. The J gene is TRBJ2-1, the V gene TRBV11-1, with D uncertain. From germline, CDR1 is SGHAT and CDR2 FQDESV (reference sequence). This CDR3 region has 16 residues. Trimming stripped 3 bases from V and 0 bases from J, with 12 bases between. This CDR3 reads CASSFQIQSSYNEQFF. The CDR3 DNA sequence: TGTGCCAGCAGCTTCCAGATTCAGAGCTCCTACAATGAGCAGTTCTTC.

V is TRBV7-8 and J is TRBJ2-1; the match to TRBD2 covers 10 bases. CDR3 size: 14 residues. Germline lookup yields CDR1 SGHVS and CDR2 FQNEAQ. V lost 5 bases and J lost 8; bases outside the gene matches: 6. CDR3 DNA sequence: TGTGCCAGCAGCCCGGGACTAGCGTGGTATGAGCAGTTCTTC. This sequence encodes CASSPGLAWYEQFF.

The gene calls are TRBV6-1 and TRBJ1-4, with D uncertain. Trimming removed 8 bases from V and 0 bases from J, with 13 bases in between. Germline CDR1 and CDR2: MNHNS and SASEGT. The CDR3 is 15 residues long. CDR3 sequence: CASGDQWTTNEKLFF. The DNA for the CDR3 is TGTGCCAGCGGCGACCAGTGGACAACTAATGAAAAACTGTTTTTT.

This chain links TRBV4-2 with TRBJ1-3; D gene unclear. Trimming removed 1 base from V and 1 base from J, with 11 bases in between. This CDR3 is built from 16 residues. Germline V gene lookup returns CDR1 LGHNA and CDR2 YNFKEQ. CDR3 sequence (DNA): TGTGCCAGCAGCCAAGCGGGCTGGGCTTCTGGAAACACCATATATTTT. As protein: CASSQAGWASGNTIYF.

This chain joins TRBV9 and TRBJ2-1; D gene uncertain. Germline V gene sequence: CDR1 SGDLS, CDR2 YYNGEE. V lost 3 bases, J lost 7 bases, and 17 bases lay in between. The CDR3 totals 15 residues. The DNA for the CDR3 is TGTGCCAGCAGCGCCTGGGATCACGCGAGTAATGAGCAGTTCTTC. This gives the protein CASSAWDHASNEQFF.